This TCR beta chain was found in a study of CD8 T cells in ankylosing spondylitis. This clonotype turned up a few times. MiXCR was run by TCRdb on the 5' RACE reads, yielding one entry per CDR3 protein. The sample contains 200,000 to 300,000 distinct CDR3 sequences, about 10% of which appear only once. Germline trimming cut 8 bases from V and 2 bases from J; bases unmatched to any gene: 4. Germline V gives CDR1 WSHSY, CDR2 SAAADI. This CDR3 comprises 15 residues. The sequence was collected from a male donor with ankylosing spondylitis or in good health (not recorded which). The chain joins TRBV10-2 to TRBJ2-6; 9 nucleotides align to TRBD1. The sample comprised blood, either unsorted or a sorted T cell fraction (not recorded which). CDR3 nucleotide sequence: TGCGCCAGCGATACAGGGGGCGCTGGGGCCAACGTCCTGACTTTC. Translation: CASDTGGAGANVLTF.